The following is a T cell receptor beta chain sequence with its context. No antigen is known for it. This sample was included in a study of T cell responses to AZD1222 COVID-19 vaccine. Study conclusions and caveats: The donors showed a predominance of white British ancestry and of females, with possible underestimation of clonal diversity.

The analysis combined second doses at about 4 or about 12 weeks. TCRdb's copy holds only in-frame clones and misses some; the assay was immunoSEQ multiplex PCR. The sample holds about 110,000 clones; roughly 90% are singletons and the top ten take roughly 8.7%. The CDR3 is 15 amino acids. Per germline, CDR1 SGHAT and CDR2 FQNNGV. The V and J ends lost 3 bases and 1 base respectively, with 12 bases between them. The clonotype comes from an adult who received the AZD1222 COVID-19 vaccine. The sequencing used peripheral blood, collected 28 days after the second AZD1222 dose. The chain combines TRBV11-2 with TRBJ1-2; the D gene is possibly TRBD1 (5 bases). The CDR3 region has the DNA TGTGCCAGCAGCTTCGGCTCAGGGAATAACTATGGCTACACCTTC. This sequence encodes CASSFGSGNNYGYTF.